A single sample is the source of the 28 T cell receptor beta chains below, sequenced in a study of T cells in Graves' hyperthyroidism and ophthalmopathy. There were TCR beta CDR3 regions amplified from RNA transcripts. First-round RT-PCR of the TCR CDR3 relied on the HTBI primer set. MiXCR, applied by TCRdb to the multiplex PCR reads, yields one record per CDR3 protein. Here the sample spans approximately 690,000 distinct CDR3 sequences, about 14% being singletons. Source material: blood. The receptor source for this set is a woman aged 45-65 years with Graves' ophthalmopathy.

This clonotype came up many times. V gene TRBV7-3 combines with J gene TRBJ2-1; maybe TRBD1 (6 bases). The CDR3 is 12 residues long. V was shortened by 6 bases and J by 9 bases, with 12 bases between the two germline ends. Germline V gene data show CDR1 as SGHTA and CDR2 as FQGTGA. This CDR3 is CASRSGDSEQFF. For the CDR3, the DNA is TGTGCCAGCAGGTCAGGGGATAGTGAGCAGTTCTTC. Full variable domain (remainder filled in from reference TRBV7-3 and TRBJ2-1): GAGVSQTPSNKVTEKGKYVELRCDPISGHTALYWYRQSLGQGPEFLIYFQGTGAADDSGLPNDRFFAVRPEGSVSTLKIQRTERGDSAVYLCASRSGDSEQFFGPGTRLTVL.

This clonotype was detected ten times or more. The rearrangement links TRBV5-1 to TRBJ2-1, with 14 positions matching TRBD2. The length of the CDR3 is 15 residues. The V segment lost 4 bases and the J segment 9 bases; nucleotides outside the gene matches: 6. Germline V gene sequence: CDR1 SGHRS, CDR2 YFSETQ. CDR3 loop: CASSPGLAGETEQFF. The CDR3 nucleotides read TGCGCCAGCAGCCCGGGACTAGCGGGAGAAACTGAGCAGTTCTTC. The complete variable domain, with remaining parts taken from reference TRBV5-1 and TRBJ2-1, reads KAGVTQTPRYLIKTRGQQVTLSCSPISGHRSVSWYQQTPGQGLQFLFEYFSETQRNKGNFPGRFSGRQFSNSRSEMNVSTLELGDSALYLCASSPGLAGETEQFFGPGTRLTVL.

This clonotype was seen repeatedly, ten times or more. The chain carries TRBV7-2 and TRBJ1-2; D is possibly TRBD1 (6 bases). The V and J ends lost 1 base and 9 bases respectively, with 18 bases between them. Germline CDR1 is SGHTA and CDR2 is FQGNSA. The CDR3 consists of 15 residues. CDR3 coding DNA: TGTGCCAGCAGCTTAGATGGGGGGCGTCCGGGCAGCTACACCTTC. This sequence encodes CASSLDGGRPGSYTF.

This clonotype was seen at least ten times. This chain uses TRBV30 with TRBJ1-5; D is unclear. Germline CDR1 GTSNPN, CDR2 SVGIG (reference sequence). The CDR3 spans 14 residues. Between the trimmed V and J ends, which lost 0 bases and 6 bases, there was a span of 12 bases. The CDR3 spells CAWSVLGRGQPQHF. DNA of the CDR3: TGTGCCTGGAGTGTATTGGGCCGGGGTCAGCCCCAGCATTTT.

The V and J genes are TRBV27 and TRBJ2-1, with 9 bases matching TRBD1. The CDR3 sequence is 13 residues long. The junction had 3 bases not matched to a gene; V was cut back by 4 bases and J by 8 bases. CDR1 and CDR2 from the germline V gene are MNHEY and SMNVEV (reference sequence). The CDR3 sequence: CASSYTGGDEQFF. The CDR3, as DNA: TGTGCCAGCAGTTATACAGGGGGCGATGAGCAGTTCTTC.

The chain recombines TRBV27 with TRBJ2-3, with TRBD2 matching 7 bases. Trimming at V came to 6 bases and at J to 0 bases, leaving 12 bases not matched to a gene. CDR1 is MNHEY and CDR2 is SMNVEV in the germline V gene (reference sequence). The CDR3 totals 17 residues. In nucleotides, the CDR3 is TGTGCCAGCAGAAGAGAGAGGCTAGCGGATAGCACAGATACGCAGTATTTT. It encodes CASRRERLADSTDTQYF.

The rearrangement uses TRBV7-3 and TRBJ1-1; possibly TRBD1 for D (5 bases). The germline V and J ends were trimmed by 1 base and 4 bases, with 13 bases remaining between them. Germline CDR1 and CDR2: SGHTA and FQGTGA. This CDR3 comprises 15 residues. The CDR3 sequence: CASSLSDTGGTEAFF. DNA of the CDR3: TGTGCCAGCAGCTTAAGCGACACGGGGGGCACTGAAGCTTTCTTT.

This clonotype was counted many times. The gene calls are TRBV15 and TRBJ2-7; 15 bases match TRBD2. Germline lookup yields CDR1 LNHNV and CDR2 YYDKDF (reference sequence). CDR3 length: 19 amino acids. J gave up 3 bases and V 3 bases, and 12 bases lay outside the gene matches. The CDR3 coding sequence is TGTGCCACCAGCAGTTCCCCCCGGACTAGCGGGAGGGCCTACTACGAGCAGTACTTC. Translated, it gives CATSSSPRTSGRAYYEQYF.

This clonotype was detected a few times. The J gene is TRBJ1-6, the V gene TRBV9, with TRBD1 matching 7 bases. V lost 2 bases, J lost 5 bases, and 7 bases stayed unmatched. The V gene's germline CDR1 is SGDLS and CDR2 YYNGEE. The CDR3 has 16 amino acids. The CDR3 coding sequence is TGTGCCAGCAGCGTCACCGGGACAGCAAATAATTCACCCCTCCACTTT. This codes for CASSVTGTANNSPLHF. The variable domain in full, completed from reference TRBV9 and TRBJ1-6, reads DSGVTQTPKHLITATGQRVTLRCSPRSGDLSVYWYQQSLDQGLQFLIQYYNGEERAKGNILERFSAQQFPDLHSELNLSSLELGDSALYFCASSVTGTANNSPLHFGNGTRLTVT.

This clonotype was observed a few times. The chain uses TRBV7-9 and TRBJ1-2; a possible D gene is TRBD1 (5 bases). This CDR3 spans 13 amino acids. Trimming pared 5 bases from V and 6 bases from J, leaving 13 bases between. Germline V gene data show CDR1 as SEHNR and CDR2 as FQNEAQ (reference sequence). DNA of the CDR3: TGTGCCAGCAGCATAGAAGGGGCGAATGGCTACACCTTC. Amino acids: CASSIEGANGYTF.

This clonotype was seen ten or more times. The rearrangement joins TRBV28 to TRBJ1-1; D gene uncertain. The V end was cut by 9 bases, the J end by 0 bases, with 5 bases between. The germline V gene encodes CDR1 MDHEN and CDR2 SYDVKM. The CDR3 is 11 amino acids. CDR3 loop: CASWMNTEAFF. In nucleotides, the CDR3 is TGTGCCAGTTGGATGAACACTGAAGCTTTCTTT.

This clonotype was detected only a few times. The chain is built from TRBV7-2 and TRBJ2-5; no clear D. The CDR3 totals 14 residues. V was clipped by 6 bases and J by 0 bases, with 11 bases between them. In germline, CDR1 is SGHTA, CDR2 FQGNSA. As DNA, the CDR3 is TGTGCCAGCAGTCAGAAGCGAGACCAAGAGACCCAGTACTTC. Protein product: CASSQKRDQETQYF. The full variable domain, completed using reference TRBV7-2 and TRBJ2-5, is GAGVSQSPSNKVTEKGKDVELRCDPISGHTALYWYRQSLGQGLEFLIYFQGNSAPDKSGLPSDRFSAERTGGSVSTLTIQRTQQEDSAVYLCASSQKRDQETQYFGPGTRLLVL.

The chain has TRBV28 and TRBJ2-7; 16 bases agree with TRBD2. J gave up 7 bases and V 5 bases, and 11 bases lay outside the gene matches. Germline CDR1 and CDR2: MDHEN and SYDVKM. The CDR3 length is 17 residues. CDR3 sequence: CASSTSGTSGRAREQYF. In nucleotides, the CDR3 is TGTGCCAGCAGTACTTCCGGGACTAGCGGGAGGGCCAGGGAGCAGTACTTC.

This clonotype occurred many times. The rearrangement joins TRBV30 to TRBJ2-7; D tentatively reads TRBD1 or TRBD2 (5 bases each). Trimming left V 5 bases short and J 2 bases short, with 13 bases between. CDR1 and CDR2 from the germline V gene are GTSNPN and SVGIG (reference sequence). The CDR3 extends over 13 amino acids. DNA of the CDR3: TGTGCCTGGGGGGGATCACCTCCCTACGAGCAGTACTTC. It yields the protein CAWGGSPPYEQYF.

There are many counts of this clonotype. J is TRBJ2-1 and V is TRBV3-1, with 10 bases lining up with TRBD2. This CDR3 has 15 residues. Per the germline V gene, CDR1 is LGHDT and CDR2 is YNNKEL (reference sequence). V lost 2 bases and J lost 6; bases outside the gene matches: 4. The CDR3 nucleotides are TGTGCCAGCAGCCAATTACCTAGCGGGAGCAATGAGCAGTTCTTC. Its protein is CASSQLPSGSNEQFF.

This clonotype was counted many times. This rearrangement joins TRBV7-2 to TRBJ2-1, with D maybe TRBD1 (5 bases). V was trimmed by 1 base and J by 0 bases, leaving 19 bases between them. The CDR3 runs to 19 residues. Germline CDR1 SGHTA, CDR2 FQGNSA. CDR3 region: CASSLDRGRTPHSYNEQFF. The CDR3 region has the DNA TGTGCCAGCAGCTTAGATAGGGGCAGGACGCCCCACTCCTACAATGAGCAGTTCTTC.

The table lists this clonotype with many counts. The chain is built from TRBV2 and TRBJ1-5, with no clear D. V lost 8 bases to trimming and J lost 1 base, with 12 bases between them. This CDR3 has 14 amino acids. Germline CDR1 and CDR2: SNHLY and FYNNEI. DNA of the CDR3: TGTGCCAGCGGTCTTAGTAGAAGCAATCAGCCCCAGCATTTT. Its protein is CASGLSRSNQPQHF.

At least ten counts were recorded for this clonotype. The genes are TRBV28 and TRBJ2-1; TRBD2 matches 9 bases. The germline V gene encodes CDR1 MDHEN and CDR2 SYDVKM. The CDR3 spans 17 residues. After removal of 4 bases from V and 1 base from J, the junction contained 8 bases not matched to a gene. The CDR3, as DNA: TGTGCCAGCAGTTCCTTAGCGGGAGAACCTTCCTACAATGAGCAGTTCTTC. Its protein is CASSSLAGEPSYNEQFF.

The rearrangement joins TRBV4-1 to TRBJ1-5, with D maybe TRBD1 (6 bases). The length of the CDR3 is 15 residues. CDR1 is MGHRA, CDR2 YSYEKL, per germline. Trimming pared 2 bases from V and 2 bases from J, leaving 10 bases between. The CDR3 protein is CASSQRSGGNQPQHF. The CDR3 DNA reads as TGCGCCAGCAGCCAAAGGTCAGGGGGCAATCAGCCCCAGCATTTT.

This clonotype was seen ten or more times. This chain joins TRBV5-1 and TRBJ2-1; D is possibly TRBD1 or TRBD2 (6 bases each). V was clipped by 2 bases and J by 9 bases, with 24 bases between them. Per germline, CDR1 SGHRS and CDR2 YFSETQ. The CDR3 covers 17 residues. The CDR3 nucleotides are TGCGCCAGCAGCTTTACCGCACTTTCAGGGGAGGAGGGTGAGCAGTTCTTC. Translated: CASSFTALSGEEGEQFF.

Many counts were recorded for this clonotype. This rearrangement joins TRBV12-3 or TRBV12-4 to TRBJ2-5; 11 positions agree with TRBD2. V was pared by 2 bases and J by 4 bases, with 3 bases of the junction left unmatched. This CDR3 has 15 amino acids. The CDR3 reads CASSLTLAGAETQYF. For the CDR3, the DNA is TGTGCCAGCAGTTTAACACTAGCGGGAGCAGAGACCCAGTACTTC.

This clonotype was seen at least ten times. The J gene is TRBJ2-5, the V gene TRBV12-3 or TRBV12-4; perhaps TRBD2 as D (5 bases). This CDR3 is built from 14 residues. Trimming shortened V by 1 base and J by 1 base, and 7 bases separated the two germline ends. This CDR3 reads CASSLGSGQETQYF. CDR3 coding DNA: TGTGCCAGCAGTTTAGGAAGCGGCCAAGAGACCCAGTACTTC.

This clonotype was found a few times. J is TRBJ1-6 and V is TRBV7-3; D is possibly TRBD1 (6 bases). Germline CDR1 SGHTA, CDR2 FQGTGA. The germline V and J ends were trimmed by 2 bases and 9 bases, with 8 bases remaining between them. This CDR3 is built from 13 residues. This CDR3 is CASSLGGPSPLHF. The CDR3 DNA reads as TGTGCCAGCAGCTTAGGGGGGCCTTCACCCCTCCACTTT.

The chain links TRBV5-5 to TRBJ2-6; TRBD1 agrees at 11 bases. Losses at the gene ends were 0 bases for V and 5 bases for J; bases not matched to a gene: 10. Per the germline V gene, CDR1 is SGHKS and CDR2 is YYEKEE (reference sequence). This CDR3 is built from 19 residues. The chain's CDR3 is CASSLVGQGAMMRANVLTF. CDR3 nucleotide sequence: TGTGCCAGCAGCTTGGTTGGACAGGGGGCAATGATGCGGGCCAACGTCCTGACTTTC.

This clonotype was seen repeatedly, ten times or more. V usage is TRBV12-3 or TRBV12-4 and J usage is TRBJ2-1; no clear D. The CDR3 sequence is 12 residues long. Trimming removed 4 bases from V and 8 bases from J, with 9 bases in between. CDR3 amino acids: CASSSLRYEQFF. The CDR3 nucleotides read TGTGCCAGCAGTTCCCTCCGGTATGAGCAGTTCTTC.

This clonotype was counted between two and nine times. This may be a read error, as it is one base from a much larger clone. The chain has TRBV2 and TRBJ2-1, with TRBD2 identical over 8 bases. In germline, CDR1 is SNHLY, CDR2 FYNNEI. This CDR3 comprises 15 residues. The CDR3 DNA reads TGTGCCAGCAGGAGTACTAGCGGATTCTACGATGAGCAGTTCTTC. Residues: CASRSTSGFYDEQFF. Full variable domain (rest looked up from reference TRBV2 and TRBJ2-1): EPEVTQTPSHQVTQMGQEVILRCVPISNHLYFYWYRQILGQKVEFLVSFYNNEISEKSEIFDDQFSVERPDGSNFTLKIRSTKLEDSAMYFCASRSTSGFYDEQFFGPGTRLTVL.

This clonotype was found many times. This chain joins TRBV12-3 or TRBV12-4 and TRBJ2-7; 7 nucleotides line up with TRBD1. After removal of 5 bases from V and 3 bases from J, the junction contained 7 bases not matched to a gene. The CDR3 loop spans 14 amino acids. The CDR3 here is CASSMFGQVYEQYF. The CDR3 DNA is TGTGCCAGCAGTATGTTCGGACAGGTCTACGAGCAGTACTTC.

This clonotype was found many times. This sequence joins TRBV7-8 and TRBJ1-4, with D possibly matching TRBD1 (5 bases). V was shortened by 3 bases and J by 2 bases, with 10 bases between the two germline ends. Germline V gives CDR1 SGHVS, CDR2 FQNEAQ. The CDR3 extends over 15 amino acids. The CDR3 spells CASSFGDRTNEKLFF. In DNA, the CDR3 is TGTGCCAGCAGCTTCGGGGACCGGACTAATGAAAAACTGTTTTTT.